This TCR beta chain derives from a study of T cells expressing NK-cell markers. Study as a whole: Out of eight donors sequenced, seven tested HCMV-seropositive and the remaining one seronegative.

TCRdb reworked the 5' RACE reads into one entry per CDR3 protein, no DNA. This specimen shows 300,000 or so distinct CDR3 sequences; the ten leading clones hold 3.5% to 5%. Germline V gene lookup returns CDR1 MNHNS and CDR2 SASEGT. The CDR3 sequence is 15 residues long. This TCR came from a woman aged 18-70 years in good health. The material sequenced was blood T cells: a sorted CD56 or NKG2C T cell subset, CD4+ or CD8+ T cells, or bulk PBMC T cells (not recorded which). The chain has TRBV6-1 and TRBJ2-7. CDR3 sequence reads: CASSENLAIPTKQYF.